Listed below are T cell receptor beta chains from one sample, sequenced in a study of CD8 T cells in ankylosing spondylitis. TCRdb called the 5' RACE reads again in MiXCR, with one record for every CDR3 protein. The table has fewer than 550,000 distinct CDR3 sequences, 5.3% seen once. The sample was blood, either unsorted or a sorted T cell fraction (not recorded which). The receptors were sampled from a male donor with ankylosing spondylitis. CDR3s include the opening cysteine and the closing phenylalanine or tryptophan. Not every row has a clone size; where given, it reads once, few, many or a size class.

CDR3 protein	V gene	J gene	clone size
CSARDPTGRRDTQYF	TRBV20-1	TRBJ2-3	many
CASSPRPEGQGFMNTEAFF	TRBV11-1	TRBJ1-1	many
CSAKTGAGNTIYF	TRBV20-1	TRBJ1-3	many
CAIRGQGTNYGYTF	TRBV10-3	TRBJ1-2	many
CALSFSSKISSYNSPLHF	TRBV12-3/TRBV12-4	TRBJ1-6	.
CASSPAGLNTGELFF	TRBV7-9	TRBJ2-2	.
CASSLRQGVFPDTQYF	TRBV4-2	TRBJ2-3	few
CASSGGQGAYSPLHF	TRBV5-1	TRBJ1-6	many
CSARPQVNTEAFF	TRBV20-1	TRBJ1-1	many
CASSGDRGGYNEQFF	TRBV5-1	TRBJ2-1	many
CSAPVAGGLEQYF	TRBV20-1	TRBJ2-7	many
CASITTGATTDTQYF	TRBV5-6	TRBJ2-3	many
CASSSNRGPLPQHF	TRBV7-2	TRBJ1-5	many
CSARDGTIDYNEQFF	TRBV20-1	TRBJ2-1	few
CSATRGARGNEQFF	TRBV20-1	TRBJ2-1	many
CASSHWEQGPYNEQFF	TRBV16	TRBJ2-1	many
CASSEAYRSFVGELFF	TRBV6-1	TRBJ2-2	.
CASSLDQGRPPLHF	TRBV5-1	TRBJ1-6	many
CASSEPGGSNYGYTF	TRBV10-2	TRBJ1-2	many
CASSAGLAGGFEGETQYF	TRBV5-1	TRBJ2-5	.
CASSRMMSVGQGTTDTQYF	TRBV4-3	TRBJ2-3	.
CASTLTSGLAKNIQYF	TRBV28	TRBJ2-4	many
CSAPRAGGLTDTQYF	TRBV20-1	TRBJ2-3	many
CSVGVNLYEQYF	TRBV29-1	TRBJ2-7	many
CASSSRQGIGSEQYF	TRBV7-2	TRBJ2-7	many
CASSPRLGEPEFNYGYTF	TRBV5-1	TRBJ1-2	many
CSARSRTGVTQYF	TRBV20-1	TRBJ2-3	.
CASSLGTGPNEQFF	TRBV11-3	TRBJ2-1	.
CASSQAWEESGESPSGNTIYF	TRBV4-1	TRBJ1-3	many
CASSLGTEYYGYTF	TRBV28	TRBJ1-2	many
CASSIGQGLRSYNEQFF	TRBV18	TRBJ2-1	once
CASSTSFSGLSDTQYF	TRBV7-9	TRBJ2-3	few
CASSPTGQNYDGQYF	TRBV3-1	TRBJ2-7	few
CASSPADNSGANVLTF	TRBV5-1	TRBJ2-6	.
CASSYSGRVVTYEQYF	TRBV6-5	TRBJ2-7	many
CASSPGTVWHEQFF	TRBV7-9	TRBJ2-1	many
CASSHRGLRNTEAFF	TRBV4-3	TRBJ1-1	many
CASSPISGTSGYNEQFF	TRBV6-2/TRBV6-3	TRBJ2-1	many
CATSIRGTDTQYF	TRBV24-1	TRBJ2-3	many
CSASRPSGRYNEQFF	TRBV20-1	TRBJ2-1	many
CASSYGSAWETQYF	TRBV6-5	TRBJ2-5	many